This TCR beta chain stems from a study of cytomegalovirus exposure and HLA in healthy donors. Study summary: In terms of ancestry, the Caucasian-associated cluster contained roughly 80% of the approximately 420 genotyped donors.

Germline trimming cut 3 bases from V and 7 bases from J; bases unmatched to any gene: 16. The CDR3 contains 17 residues. The germline V gene has CDR1 SGDLS and CDR2 YYNGEE. The PCR made use of 60 Vbeta and 13 Jbeta primers. Produced via immunoSEQ multiplex PCR; TCRdb's table is partial and in-frame only. Here the sample spans 150,000 or so clones, around 83% being singletons. Of note for this clone: Its antigen is undetermined.

Findings and caveats of the study: Sequencing likely produced, as an artifact, a cluster of highly shared sequence variants.

The receptor's source is a man aged 50-59 years in good health and CMV-seropositive. Sequenced: PBMCs. The V call is TRBV9, the J call TRBJ1-2, with 9 bases aligning to TRBD1. CDR3 region: CASSGGRSGQGFFGYTF. CDR3 coding DNA: TGTGCCAGCAGCGGTGGGCGATCGGGACAGGGTTTTTTTGGCTACACCTTC.